This is a list of T cell receptor beta chains from one sample in a study of blood T cells in healthy people across ages. TCRdb ran MiXCR on the 5' RACE reads and lists one entry per CDR3 protein. The sample lists about 800,000 distinct CDR3 sequences, about 47% occurring once. The specimen was blood. These receptors were collected from a man older than 75 in good health. Each CDR3 is given with its conserved first and last residue. Fields, in order: clone size, D gene, J gene, V gene, CDR3 length, CDR3 protein, CDR3 DNA. D genes are given only for firm matches. Size is omitted from some rows. Given values are once, few, many or a class for expanded clones.

>.|TRBD2|TRBJ2-7|TRBV28|16
CASSSRRSGKPYEQYF
TGTGCCAGCAGTTCGAGAAGAAGCGGGAAACCCTACGAGCAGTACTTC
>.|TRBD1|TRBJ2-1|TRBV5-4|14
CASSGTGGWDKQFF
TGTGCCAGCTCCGGGACAGGGGGCTGGGATAAGCAGTTCTTC
>.|TRBD1|TRBJ2-6|TRBV10-3|20
CAISESLWDSQSSGANVLTF
TGTGCCATCAGTGAGTCGCTCTGGGACAGCCAAAGCTCTGGGGCCAACGTCCTGACTTTC
>many|.|TRBJ2-7|TRBV18|14
CASSVRDTSYEQYF
TGTGCCAGCTCGGTCCGGGACACCTCCTACGAGCAGTACTTC
>few|.|TRBJ2-5|TRBV27|15
CASSLWVGHQETQYF
TGTGCCAGCAGTTTATGGGTGGGCCACCAAGAGACCCAGTACTTC
>.|TRBD2|TRBJ2-5|TRBV20-1|16
CSANTWDYRLLETQYF
TGCAGTGCAAACACATGGGACTACCGGTTGTTGGAGACCCAGTACTTC
>.|.|TRBJ1-1|TRBV29-1|12
CSVPSAGGEAFF
TGCAGCGTTCCCTCCGCGGGGGGTGAAGCTTTCTTT
>.|TRBD2|TRBJ2-1|TRBV7-8|20
CASSPTLAGLQYSSYNEQFF
TGTGCCAGCAGCCCAACTCTAGCGGGGCTCCAATATAGCTCCTACAATGAGCAGTTCTTC
>.|.|TRBJ1-4|TRBV5-1|13
CASGGSSNEKLFF
TGCGCCAGCGGCGGGTCCAGTAATGAAAAACTGTTTTTT
>.|TRBD1|TRBJ2-5|TRBV6-2/TRBV6-3|14
CASRQPGQQETQYF
TGTGCCAGCAGACAACCGGGACAGCAAGAGACCCAGTACTTC
>.|TRBD1|TRBJ1-1|TRBV7-9|15
CASSFPGTGRTEAFF
TGTGCCAGCAGCTTTCCCGGGACAGGGAGAACTGAAGCTTTCTTT
>.|.|TRBJ2-3|TRBV28|14
CASSLRGRRSSQYF
TGTGCCAGCAGTTTAAGGGGACGGAGAAGTTCGCAGTATTTT
>many|.|TRBJ2-7|TRBV29-1|13
CSVGVGATYEQYF
TGCAGCGTTGGAGTAGGGGCAACCTACGAGCAGTACTTC
>once|.|TRBJ1-6|TRBV4-3|17
CASSQAFGTVGNSPLHF
TGCGCCAGCAGCCAAGCGTTCGGTACAGTCGGAAATTCACCCCTCCACTTT
>many|TRBD1|TRBJ2-3|TRBV12-3/TRBV12-4|14
CASRDRTGADTQYF
TGTGCCAGCCGAGACAGGACAGGGGCAGATACGCAGTATTTT
>.|.|TRBJ2-1|TRBV6-2/TRBV6-3|13
CASSYNPYNEQFF
TGTGCCAGCAGTTACAACCCCTACAATGAGCAGTTCTTC
>many|.|TRBJ2-6|TRBV3-1|17
CASSQGTRGSGANVLTF
TGTGCCAGCAGCCAAGGAACTAGGGGCTCTGGGGCCAACGTCCTGACTTTC
>few|TRBD2|TRBJ2-3|TRBV11-2|18
CASSQPEGGGSNTDTQYF
TGTGCCAGCAGCCAACCCGAGGGTGGCGGGAGTAACACAGATACGCAGTATTTT
>.|.|TRBJ1-5|TRBV24-1|14
CATSDYDSNQPQHF
TGTGCCACCAGTGATTATGACTCGAATCAGCCCCAGCATTTT
>.|.|TRBJ2-1|TRBV20-1|16
CSTRDRIGSSYNEQFF
TGCAGTACTAGAGATAGAATCGGGAGCTCCTACAATGAGCAGTTCTTC
>.|.|TRBJ2-1|TRBV5-1|14
CASSRMDSHNEQFF
TGCGCCAGCAGCAGGATGGACAGTCACAATGAGCAGTTCTTC
>many|.|TRBJ1-5|TRBV28|13
CASSRLGNQPQHF
TGTGCCAGCAGTCGACTTGGCAATCAGCCCCAGCATTTT
>few|.|TRBJ1-6|TRBV9|16
CASSVAGGRPNSPLHF
TGTGCCAGCAGCGTAGCCGGGGGCAGGCCTAATTCACCCCTCCACTTT
>.|.|TRBJ2-1|TRBV11-2|12
CASSLGSSGQFF
TGTGCCAGCAGCTTAGGGAGTAGCGGCCAGTTCTTC
>once|.|TRBJ2-5|TRBV25-1|13
CATTARGRETLYF
TGTGCCACCACGGCCCGGGGAAGAGAGACCCTGTACTTC
>many|.|TRBJ2-1|TRBV7-2|15
CASSLVDGDQNEQFF
TGTGCCAGCAGCTTAGTAGACGGAGACCAGAATGAGCAGTTCTTC
>few|.|TRBJ1-5|TRBV7-8|12
CASSAENQPQHF
TGTGCCAGCAGCGCAGAGAATCAGCCCCAGCATTTT
>.|.|TRBJ2-7|TRBV29-1|13
CSVLTQGLCEQYF
TGCAGCGTCCTAACGCAGGGTCTCTGCGAGCAGTACTTC
>.|.|TRBJ2-3|TRBV29-1|14
CSVDRGLLADTQYF
TGCAGCGTTGATAGGGGACTCTTGGCAGATACGCAGTATTTT
>few|.|TRBJ2-7|TRBV13|15
CASSFGVSRAYEQYF
TGTGCCAGCAGCTTTGGGGTAAGCCGTGCCTACGAGCAGTACTTC
>.|TRBD2|TRBJ2-3|TRBV29-1|14
CSVDASGSRETQYF
TGCAGCGTTGACGCTAGCGGGAGTCGAGAGACGCAGTATTTT
>many|TRBD1|TRBJ2-1|TRBV7-2|17
CASNHGLGQGASNEQFF
TGTGCCAGCAATCATGGGCTTGGACAGGGGGCTTCTAATGAGCAGTTCTTC
>.|.|TRBJ1-2|TRBV11-2|13
CASSLDGVYGYTF
TGTGCCAGCAGCTTAGACGGGGTCTATGGCTACACCTTC
>few|TRBD2|TRBJ2-5|TRBV7-9|16
CASSVTWTSGQETQYF
TGTGCCAGCAGTGTAACCTGGACTAGCGGCCAAGAGACCCAGTACTTC
>once|.|TRBJ2-3|TRBV7-2|13
CASSLWVTDTQYF
TGTGCCAGCAGCTTATGGGTCACAGATACGCAGTATTTT
>.|TRBD1|TRBJ2-3|TRBV11-3|17
CASSLDQGTGGTDTQYF
TGTGCCAGCAGCTTAGATCAAGGGACAGGGGGAACAGATACGCAGTATTTT
>.|TRBD1|TRBJ2-7|TRBV29-1|13
CSVLDQGAYEQYF
TGCAGCGTCCTTGACCAGGGGGCTTACGAGCAGTACTTC
>.|TRBD2|TRBJ2-3|TRBV5-1|17
CASSFSPSGTSTDTQYF
TGCGCCAGCAGCTTCTCTCCTAGCGGGACTAGCACAGATACGCAGTATTTT
>.|TRBD2|TRBJ2-1|TRBV3-1|13
CASRGLAVNEQFF
TGTGCCAGCAGGGGACTAGCGGTTAATGAGCAGTTCTTC
>many|.|TRBJ2-5|TRBV5-1|15
CASSLAGRGEETQYF
TGCGCCAGCAGCTTGGCCGGCAGGGGCGAGGAGACCCAGTACTTC
>.|TRBD2|TRBJ2-7|TRBV20-1|14
CSQMDAGGYNEQYF
TGCAGCCAAATGGATGCGGGGGGTTACAATGAGCAGTACTTC
>.|TRBD2|TRBJ2-1|TRBV29-1|16
CSVEKGIGSGMDGQFF
TGCAGCGTTGAGAAGGGTATTGGTAGCGGGATGGATGGGCAGTTCTTC
>many|.|TRBJ2-7|TRBV6-2/TRBV6-3|13
CASNRQRSYEQYF
TGTGCCAGCAATCGACAGCGGTCCTACGAGCAGTACTTC